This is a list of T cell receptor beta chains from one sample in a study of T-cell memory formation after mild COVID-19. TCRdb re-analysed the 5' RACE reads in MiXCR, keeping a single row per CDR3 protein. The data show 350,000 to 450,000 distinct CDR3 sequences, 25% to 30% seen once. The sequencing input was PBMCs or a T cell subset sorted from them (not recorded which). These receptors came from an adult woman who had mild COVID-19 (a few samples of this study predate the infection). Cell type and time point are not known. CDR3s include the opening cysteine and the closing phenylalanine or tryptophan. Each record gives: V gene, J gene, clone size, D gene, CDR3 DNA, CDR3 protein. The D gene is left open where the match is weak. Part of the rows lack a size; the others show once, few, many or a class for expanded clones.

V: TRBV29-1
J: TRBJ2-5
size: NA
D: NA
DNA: TGCAGCGCCGACAGTGGGAAGACCCAGTACTTC
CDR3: CSADSGKTQYF

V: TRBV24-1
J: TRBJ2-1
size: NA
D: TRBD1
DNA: TGTGCCACCAGTGATACTACTAGGGGGCCGTACAATGAGCAGTTCTTC
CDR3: CATSDTTRGPYNEQFF

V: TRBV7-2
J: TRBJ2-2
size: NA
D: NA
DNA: TGTGCCAGCAGCCCACGACTCAGCTCCGGGGAGCTGTTTTTT
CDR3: CASSPRLSSGELFF

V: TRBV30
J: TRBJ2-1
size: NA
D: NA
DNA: TGTGCCTGGAGGAGTGTTGAGCAGTTCTTC
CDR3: CAWRSVEQFF

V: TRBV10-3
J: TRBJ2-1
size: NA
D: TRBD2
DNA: TGTGCCACCTCGACTAGCGGGGGGACCTACAATGAGCAGTTCTTC
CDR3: CATSTSGGTYNEQFF

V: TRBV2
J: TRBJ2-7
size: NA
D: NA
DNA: TGTGCCAGCATTTCAGCCTCGAGGGGCTACGAGCAGTACTTC
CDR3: CASISASRGYEQYF

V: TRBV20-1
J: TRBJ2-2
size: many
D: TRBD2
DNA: TGCAGTGCTGCACTAGCGGGAGGGGTCGGGGAGCTGTTTTTT
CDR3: CSAALAGGVGELFF

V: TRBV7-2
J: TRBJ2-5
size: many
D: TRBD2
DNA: TGTGCCAGCAGCTTAGTAGCGCTAGCGGTCAAAAATCAGGAGACCCAGTACTTC
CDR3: CASSLVALAVKNQETQYF

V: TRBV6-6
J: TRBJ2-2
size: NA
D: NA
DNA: TGTGCCAGCAGTGCCCGGGGGGGGACAGGGTGGACCGGGGAGCTGTTTTTT
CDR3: CASSARGGTGWTGELFF

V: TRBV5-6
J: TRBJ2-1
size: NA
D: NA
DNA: TGTGCCAGCAGCGCCGGGGGAGAGGGTTATGAGCAGTTCTTC
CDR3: CASSAGGEGYEQFF

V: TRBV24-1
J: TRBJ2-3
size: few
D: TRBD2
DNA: TGTGCCACCAGTGATCCTGCGGGAGACGCAGATACGCAGTATTTT
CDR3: CATSDPAGDADTQYF

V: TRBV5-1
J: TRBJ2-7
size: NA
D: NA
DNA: TGCGCCAGCAAGTCCCAGGGGACCGAATCCTACGAGCAGTACTTC
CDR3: CASKSQGTESYEQYF

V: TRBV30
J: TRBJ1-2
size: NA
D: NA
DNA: TGTGCCTGGTTAGCCGCTCGGGGACTTGGCTACACCTTC
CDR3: CAWLAARGLGYTF

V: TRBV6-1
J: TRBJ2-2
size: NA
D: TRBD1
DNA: TGTGCCAGCAGGGATATAACAGGGGCGGTCACCGGGGAGCTGTTTTTT
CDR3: CASRDITGAVTGELFF

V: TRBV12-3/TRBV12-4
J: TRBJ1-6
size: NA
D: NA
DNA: TGTGCCAGCAGCCCCAGGGAGGGAAGTTCACCCCTCCACTTT
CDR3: CASSPREGSSPLHF

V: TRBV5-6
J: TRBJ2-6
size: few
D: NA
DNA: TGTGCCAGCAGCCAGCAGAGCTCTGGGGCCAACGTCCTGACTTTC
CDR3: CASSQQSSGANVLTF

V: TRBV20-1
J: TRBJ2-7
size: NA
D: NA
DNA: TGCAGTGCTGCCCGATTCGAGCAGTACTTC
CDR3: CSAARFEQYF

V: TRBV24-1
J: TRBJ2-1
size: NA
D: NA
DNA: TGTGCCACCAGTGTAGGACACGGTGTGGAGGAGCAGTTCTTC
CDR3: CATSVGHGVEEQFF

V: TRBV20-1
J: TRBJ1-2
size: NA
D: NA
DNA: TGCAGTGCTAGGAGGGGAGAACTAGGGGGCTACACCTTC
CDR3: CSARRGELGGYTF

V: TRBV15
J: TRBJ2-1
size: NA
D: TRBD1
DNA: TGTGCCACCAGCAGTGGGGCAGGGGGAAATGAGCAGTTCTTC
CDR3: CATSSGAGGNEQFF

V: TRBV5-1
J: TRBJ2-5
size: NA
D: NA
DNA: TGCGCCAGCAGCTTCGGACTCGGAGAGACCCAGTACTTC
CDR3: CASSFGLGETQYF

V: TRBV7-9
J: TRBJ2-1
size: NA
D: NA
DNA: TGTGCCACCCGGAGCGGCTACAATGAGCAGTTCTTC
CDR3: CATRSGYNEQFF

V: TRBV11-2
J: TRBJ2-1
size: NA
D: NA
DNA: TGTGCCAGCAGCTCTTTGGAGGGGGGGTATGAGCAGTTCTTC
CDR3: CASSSLEGGYEQFF

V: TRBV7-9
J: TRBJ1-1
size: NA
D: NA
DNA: TGTGCCAGCATCGAGGAGACTGAAGCTTTCTTT
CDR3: CASIEETEAFF

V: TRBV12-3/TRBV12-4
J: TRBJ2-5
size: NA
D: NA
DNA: TGTGCCAGCAGTTTAAATCACCAAGAGACCCAGTACTTC
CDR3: CASSLNHQETQYF

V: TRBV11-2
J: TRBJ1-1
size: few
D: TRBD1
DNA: TGTGCCAGCAGCCCGACAGGGACTGAAGCTTTCTTT
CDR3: CASSPTGTEAFF

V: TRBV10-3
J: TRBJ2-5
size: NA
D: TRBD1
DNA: TGTGCCATCAAGGGGACAGGGGAGACCCAGTACTTC
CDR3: CAIKGTGETQYF

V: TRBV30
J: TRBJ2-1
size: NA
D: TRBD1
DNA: TGTGCCTGGGACAGGGGGCTCTTGGGAGAGCAGTTCTTC
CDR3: CAWDRGLLGEQFF

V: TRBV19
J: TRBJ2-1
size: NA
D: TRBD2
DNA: TGTGCCAGTACCCCGGCAGCGGGAGGGTACAATGAGCAGTTCTTC
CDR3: CASTPAAGGYNEQFF

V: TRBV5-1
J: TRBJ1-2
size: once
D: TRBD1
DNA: TGCGCCAGCAGCCTTCGGACAGGGGCGCAGGATGGCTACACCTTC
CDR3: CASSLRTGAQDGYTF

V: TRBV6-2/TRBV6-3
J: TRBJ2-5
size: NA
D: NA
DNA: TGTGCCAGCAGTTACACGGCCGTTGGGGAGACCCAGTACTTC
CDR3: CASSYTAVGETQYF

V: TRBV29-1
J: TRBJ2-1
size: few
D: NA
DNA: TGCAGCGTTGAAGATCTAAGGGGTGGTGAGCAGTTCTTC
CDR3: CSVEDLRGGEQFF

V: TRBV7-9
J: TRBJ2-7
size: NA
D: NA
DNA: TGTGCCAGCAGCACCCGCGGGCCTATCGACGAGCAGTACTTC
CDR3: CASSTRGPIDEQYF

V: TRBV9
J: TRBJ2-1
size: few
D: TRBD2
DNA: TGTGCCAGCAGCGAATATGGACTAGCGGATTACAATGAGCAGTTCTTC
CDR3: CASSEYGLADYNEQFF

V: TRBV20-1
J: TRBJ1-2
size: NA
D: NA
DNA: TGCAGTGCTAGAGATCGAGGCCAAGCTAACTATGGCTACACCTTC
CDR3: CSARDRGQANYGYTF

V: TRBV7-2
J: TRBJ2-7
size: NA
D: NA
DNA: TGTGCCAGCAGCTTACGGGCCCTTCGTAGCGAGCAGTACTTC
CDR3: CASSLRALRSEQYF

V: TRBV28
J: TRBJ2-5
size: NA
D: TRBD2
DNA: TGTGCCAGCAGGATTAGCGGGAGCAGAGAGACCCAGTACTTC
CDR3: CASRISGSRETQYF

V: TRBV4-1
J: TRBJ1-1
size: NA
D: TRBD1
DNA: TGCGCCAGCAGCCACAACAGGGGGCGAGGGAACACTGAAGCTTTCTTT
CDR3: CASSHNRGRGNTEAFF

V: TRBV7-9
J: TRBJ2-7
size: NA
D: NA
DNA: TGTGCCAGCAGCCCGGGCGGGGCCCTTGCGTTC
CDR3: CASSPGGALAF